This T cell receptor beta chain was recovered during a study of cytomegalovirus exposure and HLA in healthy donors. Study conclusions and caveats: Associated with HLA alleles at 0.05 false discovery rate in a later analysis were 16,951 TCR beta sequences. Prior analysis indicated that the majority of TCR beta V segments exhibited productivity approximately 90% or approximately 30% of the time. A later analysis found common viral pathogens apparently linked to several of the most significant clusters. A few of the chains that were CMV-associated were confirmed in vitro to be specific for CMV antigens.

The PCR used 60 Vbeta and 13 Jbeta primers. Assay used: immunoSEQ multiplex PCR; TCRdb lists only in-frame clones, some missing. Of some 200,000 clones detected, 80% appear once; the ten largest clones hold 6.3%. Turning to this clone: The antigen remains unidentified.

The CDR3 contains 12 residues. Deletions cut 6 bases from V and 4 bases from J, with 9 bases between. From germline, CDR1 is SEHNR and CDR2 FQNEAQ (reference sequence). This TCR derives from a man aged 35 to 55 in good health and CMV-seropositive. The material sequenced was PBMCs. The rearrangement joins TRBV7-9 to TRBJ1-1, with D hard to call. Written as DNA, the CDR3 is TGTGCCAGCAGTTCGGGGAGCACTGAAGCTTTCTTT. Translated: CASSSGSTEAFF.